Each of the 7 T cell receptor beta chains below was sequenced from the same sample in a study of cytomegalovirus exposure and HLA in healthy donors (dated by TCRdb to the late 2010s). The library was made by the immunoSEQ multiplex PCR assay. For the multiplex PCR, a mixture combining 60 forward primers for TCR Vbeta segments and 13 reverse primers for TCR Jbeta segments was used. TCRdb took over this immuneACCESS table, retaining in-frame rearrangements with V and J assigned. Such tables are incomplete; in checked studies, under half of the missing clones stem from an unresolved V gene, and the remainder is unexplained. In this sample the table shows approximately 190,000 clones, around 80% of which occur a single time. 6.3% of the sample rests with the top ten. The sample consisted of PBMCs. These TCRs come from a man aged 40-49 years in good health and CMV-seropositive.

A few counts support this clone. In nucleotides, the CDR3 is TGTGCCAGCAGGGAGGACATGGGGGGCACTGAAGCTTTCTTT. Translation gives CASREDMGGTEAFF. The chain is built from TRBV5-6 and TRBJ1-1, with D perhaps TRBD1 (5 bases). The germline gives CDR1 SGHDT, CDR2 YYEEEE. V was pared by 5 bases and J by 4 bases, with 15 bases between. The CDR3 runs to 14 residues.

The chain recombines TRBV7-6 with TRBJ2-3, with 10 nucleotides matching TRBD2. The CDR3 sequence is 16 residues long. Looked up from germline, CDR1 is SGHVS and CDR2 is FNYEAQ. V lost 1 base and J lost 6; bases outside the gene matches: 7. CDR3 sequence: CASSLGSGGAVDTQYF. In nucleotides, the CDR3 is TGTGCCAGCAGCTTAGGAAGCGGGGGGGCCGTGGATACGCAGTATTTT.

The chain has TRBV9 and TRBJ2-5; D call uncertain. The tail of the sequence fits TRBJ2-7 better, so the J call may be wrong. Germline V gene sequence: CDR1 SGDLS, CDR2 YYNGEE. CDR3 length: 17 residues. The CDR3 sequence: CASSLRSSVSWPYEQYF. Here the CDR3 DNA reads TGTGCCAGCAGCTTGCGGTCTTCCGTTAGCTGGCCCTACGAGCAGTACTTC.

A single count supports this clone. The chain carries TRBV29-1 and TRBJ2-1; weak D call: TRBD2 (7 bases). Germline V gene sequence: CDR1 SQVTM, CDR2 ANQGSEA. This CDR3 has 12 amino acids. The CDR3 sequence is CTRGTGGGEQFF. CDR3 DNA: TGCACTCGGGGGACGGGGGGCGGTGAGCAGTTCTTC.

The rearrangement uses TRBV7-9 and TRBJ2-2, with D perhaps TRBD1 (5 bases). The CDR3 covers 14 residues. The germline V gene has CDR1 SEHNR and CDR2 FQNEAQ (reference sequence). V was cut by 1 base and J by 5 bases, with 8 bases left in between. The CDR3 sequence: CASSLGDRTGELFF. The DNA for the CDR3 is TGTGCCAGCAGCTTAGGAGACAGAACCGGGGAGCTGTTTTTT.

CDR3 nucleotides: TGTGCCAGCAGTTTACTAGCAGGGGGCTCGGATACGCAGTATTTT. Translated: CASSLLAGGSDTQYF. V gene TRBV28 combines with J gene TRBJ2-3; TRBD1 matches at 8 bases. The CDR3 consists of 15 residues. After removal of 2 bases from V and 6 bases from J, the junction contained 7 bases not matched to a gene. Germline V gene sequence: CDR1 MDHEN, CDR2 SYDVKM.

V gene TRBV19 combines with J gene TRBJ1-4; D is perhaps TRBD1 (5 bases). CDR1 and CDR2 (germline): LNHDA, SQIVND (reference sequence). The CDR3 has 15 amino acids. The V and J ends lost 5 bases and 15 bases respectively, with 25 bases between them. The CDR3 region is CASSPSTGRAPVLFF. CDR3 nucleotides: TGTGCCAGTAGTCCCTCAACGGGCAGGGCGCCAGTTTTGTTTTTT.